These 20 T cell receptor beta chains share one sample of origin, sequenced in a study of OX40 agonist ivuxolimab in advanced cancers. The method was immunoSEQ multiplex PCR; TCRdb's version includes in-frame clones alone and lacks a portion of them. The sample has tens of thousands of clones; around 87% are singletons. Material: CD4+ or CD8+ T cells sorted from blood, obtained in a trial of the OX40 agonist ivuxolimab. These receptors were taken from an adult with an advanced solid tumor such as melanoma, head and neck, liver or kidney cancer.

The CDR3 coding sequence is TGTGCCAGCTCATCGACAGGGGGCCCTAACTATGGCTACACCTTC. Protein: CASSSTGGPNYGYTF. The J gene is TRBJ1-2, the V gene TRBV18, with TRBD1 matching over 10 bases. The germline V gene has CDR1 KGHSH and CDR2 LQKENI. The CDR3 is 15 residues long. Trimming cost V 5 bases and J 0 bases; bases outside gene matches: 3.

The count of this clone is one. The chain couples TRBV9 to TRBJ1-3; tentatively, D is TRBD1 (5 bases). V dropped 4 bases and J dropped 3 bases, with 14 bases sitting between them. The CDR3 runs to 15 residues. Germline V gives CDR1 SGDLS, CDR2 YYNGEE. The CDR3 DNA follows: TGTGCCAGCAGCCCAGGCGGGGGAGATGGAAACACCATATATTTT. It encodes CASSPGGGDGNTIYF.

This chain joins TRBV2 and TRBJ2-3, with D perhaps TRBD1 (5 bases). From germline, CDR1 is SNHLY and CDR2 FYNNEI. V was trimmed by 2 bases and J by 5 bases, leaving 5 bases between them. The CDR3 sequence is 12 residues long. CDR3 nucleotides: TGTGCCAGCAGTGAAAGGGGAGATACGCAGTATTTT. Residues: CASSERGDTQYF.

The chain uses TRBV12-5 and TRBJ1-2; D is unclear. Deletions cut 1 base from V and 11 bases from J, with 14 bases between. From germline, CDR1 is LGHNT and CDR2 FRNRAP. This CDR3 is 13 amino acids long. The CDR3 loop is CASGLDGRTVYTF. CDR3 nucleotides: TGTGCTAGTGGTTTGGACGGGCGAACTGTTTACACCTTC.

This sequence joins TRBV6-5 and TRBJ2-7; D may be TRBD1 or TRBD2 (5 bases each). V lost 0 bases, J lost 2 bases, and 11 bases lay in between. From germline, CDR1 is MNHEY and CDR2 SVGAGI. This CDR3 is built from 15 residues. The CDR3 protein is CASSYSIGAPYEQYF. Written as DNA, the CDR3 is TGTGCCAGCAGTTACTCGATCGGGGCTCCCTACGAGCAGTACTTC.

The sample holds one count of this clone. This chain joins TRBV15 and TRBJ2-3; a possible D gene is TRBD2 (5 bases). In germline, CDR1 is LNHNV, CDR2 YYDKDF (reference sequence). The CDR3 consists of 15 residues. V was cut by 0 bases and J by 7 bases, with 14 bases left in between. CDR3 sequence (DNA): TGTGCCACCAGCAGAGATATTGTAGGGAGCAATACGCAGTATTTT. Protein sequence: CATSRDIVGSNTQYF.

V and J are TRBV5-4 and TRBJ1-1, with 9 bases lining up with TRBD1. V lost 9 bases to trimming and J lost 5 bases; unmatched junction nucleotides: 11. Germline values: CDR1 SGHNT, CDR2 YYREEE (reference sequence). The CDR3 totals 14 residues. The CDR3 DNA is TGTGCCACCGACAGGGGGGGGGCTAAGACTGAAGCTTTCTTT. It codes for CATDRGGAKTEAFF.

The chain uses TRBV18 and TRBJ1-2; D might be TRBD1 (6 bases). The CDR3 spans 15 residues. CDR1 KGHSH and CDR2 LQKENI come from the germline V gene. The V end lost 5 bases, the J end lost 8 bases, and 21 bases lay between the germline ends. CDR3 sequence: CASSNGPGGASGYTF. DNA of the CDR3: TGTGCCAGCTCAAATGGACCGGGGGGCGCTTCCGGCTACACCTTC.

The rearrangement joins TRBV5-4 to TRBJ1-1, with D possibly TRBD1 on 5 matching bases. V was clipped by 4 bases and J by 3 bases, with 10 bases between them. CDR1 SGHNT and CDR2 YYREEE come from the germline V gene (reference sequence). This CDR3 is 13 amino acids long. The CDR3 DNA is TGTGCCAGCAGCCAACGGGGGGACACTGAAGCTTTCTTT. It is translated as CASSQRGDTEAFF.

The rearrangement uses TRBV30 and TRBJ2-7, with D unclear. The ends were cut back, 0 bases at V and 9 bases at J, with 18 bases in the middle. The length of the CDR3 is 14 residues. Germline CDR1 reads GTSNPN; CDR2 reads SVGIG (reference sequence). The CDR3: CAWSVQSSASMQYF. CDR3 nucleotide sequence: TGTGCCTGGAGTGTACAGTCCTCAGCGAGCATGCAGTACTTC.

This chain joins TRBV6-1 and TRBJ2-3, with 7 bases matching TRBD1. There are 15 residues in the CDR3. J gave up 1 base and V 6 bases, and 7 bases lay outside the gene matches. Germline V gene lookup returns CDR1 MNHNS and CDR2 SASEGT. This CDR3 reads CASRPGTGGTDTQYF. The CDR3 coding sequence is TGTGCCAGCAGACCCGGTACAGGGGGCACAGATACGCAGTATTTT.

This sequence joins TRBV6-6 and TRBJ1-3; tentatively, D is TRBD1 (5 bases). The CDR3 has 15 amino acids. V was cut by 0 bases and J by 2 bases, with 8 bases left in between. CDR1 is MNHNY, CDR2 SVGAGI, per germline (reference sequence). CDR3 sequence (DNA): TGTGCCAGCAGTTACTCGGCAGGGACTGGAAACACCATATATTTT. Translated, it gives CASSYSAGTGNTIYF.

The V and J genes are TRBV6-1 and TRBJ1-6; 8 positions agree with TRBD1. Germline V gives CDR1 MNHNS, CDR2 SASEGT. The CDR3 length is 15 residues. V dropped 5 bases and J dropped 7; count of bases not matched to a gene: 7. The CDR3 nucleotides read TGTGCCAGCAGTCAGGGGGCTGCGGGCAATTCACCCCTCCACTTT. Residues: CASSQGAAGNSPLHF.

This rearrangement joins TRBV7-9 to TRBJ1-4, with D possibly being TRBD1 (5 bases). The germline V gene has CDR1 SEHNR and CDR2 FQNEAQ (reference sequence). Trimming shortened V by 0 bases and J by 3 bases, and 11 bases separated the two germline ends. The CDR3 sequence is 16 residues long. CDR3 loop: CASSLALGGANEKLFF. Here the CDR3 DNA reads TGTGCCAGCAGCTTAGCGCTCGGGGGTGCTAATGAAAAACTGTTTTTT.

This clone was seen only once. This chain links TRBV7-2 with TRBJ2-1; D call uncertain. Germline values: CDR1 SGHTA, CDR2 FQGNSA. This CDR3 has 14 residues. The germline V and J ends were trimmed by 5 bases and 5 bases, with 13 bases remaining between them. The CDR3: CASSPLGRNNEQFF. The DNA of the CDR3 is TGTGCCAGCAGCCCCCTTGGCAGGAACAATGAGCAGTTCTTC.

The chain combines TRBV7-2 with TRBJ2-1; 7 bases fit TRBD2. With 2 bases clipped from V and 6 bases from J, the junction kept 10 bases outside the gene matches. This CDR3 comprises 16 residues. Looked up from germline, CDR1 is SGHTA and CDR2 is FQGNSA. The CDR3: CASSLNPGLPSNEQFF. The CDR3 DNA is TGTGCCAGCAGCTTAAACCCGGGACTACCAAGCAATGAGCAGTTCTTC.

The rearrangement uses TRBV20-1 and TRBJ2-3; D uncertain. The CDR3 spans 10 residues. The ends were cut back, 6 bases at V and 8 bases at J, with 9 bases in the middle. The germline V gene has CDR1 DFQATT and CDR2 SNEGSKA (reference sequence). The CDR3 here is CSAPFGTQYF. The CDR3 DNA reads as TGCAGTGCCCCGTTTGGTACGCAGTATTTT.

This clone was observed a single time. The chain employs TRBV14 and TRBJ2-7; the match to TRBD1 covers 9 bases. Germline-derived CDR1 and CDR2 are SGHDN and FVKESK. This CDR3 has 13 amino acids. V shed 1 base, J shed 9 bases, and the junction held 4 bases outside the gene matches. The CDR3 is CASSQGTGGAQYF. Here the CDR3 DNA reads TGTGCCAGCAGCCAAGGAACAGGGGGCGCGCAGTACTTC.

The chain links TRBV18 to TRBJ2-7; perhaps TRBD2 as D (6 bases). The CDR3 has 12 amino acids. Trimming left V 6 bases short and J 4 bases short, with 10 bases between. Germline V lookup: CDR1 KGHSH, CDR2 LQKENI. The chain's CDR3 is CASSSAGYEQYF. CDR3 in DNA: TGTGCCAGCTCGTCCGCGGGGTACGAGCAGTACTTC.

The CDR3 nucleotides are TGTGCCAGCAGCTTAGGCCCCCGGGGGCGGGTTAATTCACCCCTCCACTTT. Protein: CASSLGPRGRVNSPLHF. The chain employs TRBV7-6 and TRBJ1-6; a weak D match, TRBD1 (6 bases). The CDR3 is 17 amino acids. Trimming took 1 base from V and 6 from J, leaving 16 bases between them. Germline-derived CDR1 and CDR2 are SGHVS and FNYEAQ.